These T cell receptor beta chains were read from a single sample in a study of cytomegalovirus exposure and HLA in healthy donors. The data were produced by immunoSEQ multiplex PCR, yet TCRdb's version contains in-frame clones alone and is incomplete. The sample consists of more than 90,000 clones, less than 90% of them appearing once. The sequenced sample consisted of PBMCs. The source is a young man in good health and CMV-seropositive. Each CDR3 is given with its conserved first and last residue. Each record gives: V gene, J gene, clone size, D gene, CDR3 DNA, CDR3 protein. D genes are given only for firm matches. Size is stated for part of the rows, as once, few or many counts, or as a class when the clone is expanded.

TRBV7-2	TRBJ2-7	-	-	TGTGCCAGCAGCTTTGCCCCCCCACAGGTCTACGAGCAGTACTTC	CASSFAPPQVYEQYF
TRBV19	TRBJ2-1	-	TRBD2	TGTGCCAGTAGTATGCCCTTAGCGGGGGGGAGGTACAATGAGCAGTTCTTC	CASSMPLAGGRYNEQFF
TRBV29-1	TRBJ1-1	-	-	TGCAGCGTTCGGAACAGGATGAACACTGAAGCTTTCTTT	CSVRNRMNTEAFF
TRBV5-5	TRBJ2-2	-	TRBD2	TGTGCCAGCAGCTTGGTCGGGGGGGCGACCGGGGAGCTGTTTTTT	CASSLVGGATGELFF
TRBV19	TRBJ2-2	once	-	TGTGCCAGTAGTAGCCGGAGAATGAACACCGGGGAGCTGTTTTTT	CASSSRRMNTGELFF
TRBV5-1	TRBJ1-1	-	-	TGCGCCAGCAGACCGGACCACTTCGGGGGCACTGAAGCTTTCTTT	CASRPDHFGGTEAFF
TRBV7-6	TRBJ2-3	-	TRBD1	TGTGCCAGCAGCTTCCTCCCAGGACAGGGCGGGGGCACAGATACGCAGTATTTT	CASSFLPGQGGGTDTQYF
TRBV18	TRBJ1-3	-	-	TGTGCCAGCTCACCAGAGGGCAGGGGCGCTGGAAACACCATATATTTT	CASSPEGRGAGNTIYF
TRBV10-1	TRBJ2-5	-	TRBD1	TGCGCCCGTTACAGGGGGCGTGAGACCCAGTACTTC	CARYRGRETQYF
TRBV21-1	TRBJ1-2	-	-	TGTGCCAGCAGCAAGGCCGGGACAACGTATGGCTACACCTTC	CASSKAGTTYGYTF
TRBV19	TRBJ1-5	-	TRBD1	TGTGCCAGTAGTGACCAGGGGGGTGGCAATCAGCCCCAGCATTTT	CASSDQGGGNQPQHF
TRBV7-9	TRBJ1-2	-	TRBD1	TGTGCCAGCAGCTTTCGGCGCGTGACAGGGCGCGGGGATCGATATGGCTACACCTTC	CASSFRRVTGRGDRYGYTF
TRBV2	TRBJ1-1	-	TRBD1	TGTGCCAGCAGTGCGAGGACAGGGTTTGAAGCTTTCTTT	CASSARTGFEAFF
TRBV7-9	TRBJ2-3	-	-	TGTGCCAGCAGCTTAGCACTATCAGATACGCAGTATTTT	CASSLALSDTQYF
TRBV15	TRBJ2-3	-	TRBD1	TGTGCCACCAGCAGAGAACCACAGGGGGCTATAGATACGCAGTATTTT	CATSREPQGAIDTQYF
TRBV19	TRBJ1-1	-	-	TGTGCCAGTACCCCCTCCCGGAACACTGAAGCTTTCTTT	CASTPSRNTEAFF
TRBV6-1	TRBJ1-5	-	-	TGTGCCAGCAGTGAAGCAGAGGAGGGCAATCAGCCCCAGCATTTT	CASSEAEEGNQPQHF
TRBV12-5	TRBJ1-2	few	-	TGTGCTAGTGGTTTGGACATCAGCTATGGCTACACCTTC	CASGLDISYGYTF
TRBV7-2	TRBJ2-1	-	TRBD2	TGTGCCAGCAGCCCGGCTAGCGGGGGCTCCTACAATGAGCAGTTCTTC	CASSPASGGSYNEQFF
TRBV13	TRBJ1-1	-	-	TGTGCCAGCAGCTTAGGCATGACAGTCCCCGAAGCTTTCTTT	CASSLGMTVPEAFF
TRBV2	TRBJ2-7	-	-	TGTGCCAGCAGGGATAACAGGGAAACGGTGCACGAGCAGTACTTC	CASRDNRETVHEQYF
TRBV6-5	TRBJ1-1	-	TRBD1	TGTGCCAGCAGTTATCTCCGGACAGGTACGGACACTGAAGCTTTCTTT	CASSYLRTGTDTEAFF
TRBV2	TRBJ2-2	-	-	TGTGCCAGCAAAAAGGGGATGAGCACCGGGGAGCTGTTTTTT	CASKKGMSTGELFF
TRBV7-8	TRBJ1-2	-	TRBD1	TGTGCCAGCAGCTCCCCACAGGGGGGACAGGGATATGGCTACACCTTC	CASSSPQGGQGYGYTF
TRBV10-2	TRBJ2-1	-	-	TGCGCCAGCAGGGCGACAGGCTACAATGAGCAGTTCTTC	CASRATGYNEQFF
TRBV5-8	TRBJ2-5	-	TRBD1	TGTGCCAGCAGCTGGGGACAGGGAAGGGAGACCCAGTACTTC	CASSWGQGRETQYF
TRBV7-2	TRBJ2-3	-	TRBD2	TGTGCCAGCATCAAGGAGGGTGGCGGGAGCCCAGATACGCAGTATTTT	CASIKEGGGSPDTQYF
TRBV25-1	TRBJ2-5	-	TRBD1	TGTGCCAGCAGTGGACAGGGGGTGGAGACCCAGTACTTC	CASSGQGVETQYF
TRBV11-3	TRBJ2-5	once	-	TGTGCCAGCGCTGGGACTGGAGAGACCCAGTACTTC	CASAGTGETQYF